This T cell receptor beta chain comes out of a study of blood T cell repertoires in COVID-19. The germline V gene has CDR1 SGHNT and CDR2 YENEEA. J lost 4 bases, V lost 5 bases, and 8 bases had no gene match. CDR3 length: 15 amino acids. Authors' data handling: The assay estimated nucleated cells by amplifying reference gene primers. Produced via immunoSEQ multiplex PCR; TCRdb's table is partial and in-frame only. V and J calls and clone size are copied from that table; D and trimming were computed from the DNA. The sample records some 290,000 clones, about 86% being singletons. Input material: peripheral blood. The chain uses TRBV11-3 and TRBJ2-7; 10 nucleotides match TRBD1. The clonotype was recovered from a man younger than 30 with active or convalescent COVID-19. The CDR3 protein is CASSAPGQGSYEQYF. The CDR3 DNA reads as TGTGCCAGCAGCGCCCCGGGACAGGGGTCGTACGAGCAGTACTTC.